The clone carrying this T cell receptor (beta chain) appeared a few times. This sample was included in a study of T cell changes during pregnancy in multiple sclerosis. The repertoire was sequenced with immunoSEQ multiplex PCR; TCRdb's copy has only in-frame clones and lacks some. The sample consists of around 36,000 clones, around 90% of them appearing once. The receptor was derived from a female donor with multiple sclerosis, enrolled in a pregnancy study. Here the sequenced sample was CD8+ T cells from peripheral blood mononuclear cells, taken in the first trimester of pregnancy.

CDR3 sequence reads: CASTTSDYNEQFF. CDR3 bases: TGTGCCAGCACGACTAGCGATTACAATGAGCAGTTCTTC. The chain combines TRBV6-1 with TRBJ2-1, with 8 bases fitting TRBD2. V lost 7 bases and J lost 4; bases outside the gene matches: 3. Germline values: CDR1 MNHNS, CDR2 SASEGT. This CDR3 has 13 amino acids.